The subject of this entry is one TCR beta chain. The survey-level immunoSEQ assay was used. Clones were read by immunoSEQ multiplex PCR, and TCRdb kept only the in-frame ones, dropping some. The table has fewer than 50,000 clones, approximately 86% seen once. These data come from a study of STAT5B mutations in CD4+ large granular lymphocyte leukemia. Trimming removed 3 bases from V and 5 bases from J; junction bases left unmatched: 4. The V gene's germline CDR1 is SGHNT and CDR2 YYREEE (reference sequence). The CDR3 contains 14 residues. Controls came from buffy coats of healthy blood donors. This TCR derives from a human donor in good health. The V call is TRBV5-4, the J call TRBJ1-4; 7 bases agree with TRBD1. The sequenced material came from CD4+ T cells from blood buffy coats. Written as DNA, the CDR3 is TGTGCCAGCAGCTCGGGACAGAACAATGAAAAACTGTTTTTT. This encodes CASSSGQNNEKLFF.